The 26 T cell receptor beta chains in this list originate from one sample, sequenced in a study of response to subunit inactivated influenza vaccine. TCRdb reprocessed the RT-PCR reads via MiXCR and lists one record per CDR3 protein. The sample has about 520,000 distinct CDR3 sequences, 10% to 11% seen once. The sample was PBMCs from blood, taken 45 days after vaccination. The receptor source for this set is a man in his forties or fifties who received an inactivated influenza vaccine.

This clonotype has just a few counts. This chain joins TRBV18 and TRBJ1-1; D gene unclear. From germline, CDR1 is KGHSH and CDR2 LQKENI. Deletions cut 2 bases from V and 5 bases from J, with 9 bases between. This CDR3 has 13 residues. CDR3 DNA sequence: TGTGCCAGCTCACCAGGGCATAGGACTGAAGCTTTCTTT. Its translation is CASSPGHRTEAFF.

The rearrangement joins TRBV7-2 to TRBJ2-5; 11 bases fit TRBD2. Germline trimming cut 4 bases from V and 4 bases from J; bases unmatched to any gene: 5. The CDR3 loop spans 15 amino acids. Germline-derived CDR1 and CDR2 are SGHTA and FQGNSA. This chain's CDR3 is CASSSELAGAETQYF. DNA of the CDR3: TGTGCCAGCAGCTCCGAACTAGCGGGGGCAGAGACCCAGTACTTC. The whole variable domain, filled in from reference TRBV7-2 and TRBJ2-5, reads GAGVSQSPSNKVTEKGKDVELRCDPISGHTALYWYRQSLGQGLEFLIYFQGNSAPDKSGLPSDRFSAERTGGSVSTLTIQRTQQEDSAVYLCASSSELAGAETQYFGPGTRLLVL.

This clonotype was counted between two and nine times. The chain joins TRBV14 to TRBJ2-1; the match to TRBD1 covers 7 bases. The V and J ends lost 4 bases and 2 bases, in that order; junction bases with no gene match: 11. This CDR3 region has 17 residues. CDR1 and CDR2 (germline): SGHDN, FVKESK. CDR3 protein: CASSLLRGQGTYNEQFF. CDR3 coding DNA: TGTGCCAGCAGCCTATTGAGGGGGCAGGGGACCTACAATGAGCAGTTCTTC.

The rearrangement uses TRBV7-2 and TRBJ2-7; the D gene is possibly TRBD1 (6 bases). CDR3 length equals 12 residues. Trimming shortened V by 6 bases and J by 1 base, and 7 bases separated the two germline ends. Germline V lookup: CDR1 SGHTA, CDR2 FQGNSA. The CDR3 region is CASSTGSYEQYF. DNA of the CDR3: TGTGCCAGCAGTACAGGGTCCTACGAGCAGTACTTC.

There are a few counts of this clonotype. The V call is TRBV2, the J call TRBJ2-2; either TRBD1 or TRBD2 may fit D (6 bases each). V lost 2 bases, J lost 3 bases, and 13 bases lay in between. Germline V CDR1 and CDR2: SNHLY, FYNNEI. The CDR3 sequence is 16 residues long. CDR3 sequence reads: CASSEFSGEDTGELFF. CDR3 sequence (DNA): TGTGCCAGCAGTGAATTCTCAGGGGAGGACACCGGGGAGCTGTTTTTT.

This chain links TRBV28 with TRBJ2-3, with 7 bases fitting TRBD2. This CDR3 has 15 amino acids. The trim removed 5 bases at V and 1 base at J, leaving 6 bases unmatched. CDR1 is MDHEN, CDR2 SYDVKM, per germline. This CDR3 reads CASSRLARGTDTQYF. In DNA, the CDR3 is TGTGCCAGCAGTCGACTAGCCCGGGGCACAGATACGCAGTATTTT.

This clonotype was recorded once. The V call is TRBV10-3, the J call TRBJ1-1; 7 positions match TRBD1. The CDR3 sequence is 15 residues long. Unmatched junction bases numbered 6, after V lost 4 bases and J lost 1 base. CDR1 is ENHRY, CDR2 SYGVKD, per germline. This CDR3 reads CAISAQGSGNTEAFF. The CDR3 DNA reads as TGTGCCATCAGTGCACAGGGGTCGGGGAACACTGAAGCTTTCTTT.

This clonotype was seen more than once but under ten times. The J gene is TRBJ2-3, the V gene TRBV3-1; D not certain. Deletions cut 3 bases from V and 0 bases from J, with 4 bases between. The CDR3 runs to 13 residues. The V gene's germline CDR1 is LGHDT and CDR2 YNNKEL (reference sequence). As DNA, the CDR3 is TGTGCCAGCAGCCATCTCAGCACAGATACGCAGTATTTT. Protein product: CASSHLSTDTQYF.

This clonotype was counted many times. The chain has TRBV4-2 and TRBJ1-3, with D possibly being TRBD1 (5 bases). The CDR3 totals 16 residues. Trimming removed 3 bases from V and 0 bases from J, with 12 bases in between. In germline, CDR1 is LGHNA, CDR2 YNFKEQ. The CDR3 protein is CASSQADSNSGNTIYF. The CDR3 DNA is TGTGCCAGCAGCCAGGCTGACAGCAACTCTGGAAACACCATATATTTT.

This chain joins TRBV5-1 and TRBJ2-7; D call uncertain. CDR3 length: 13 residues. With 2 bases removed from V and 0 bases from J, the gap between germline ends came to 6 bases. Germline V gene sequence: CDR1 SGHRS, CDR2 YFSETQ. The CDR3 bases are TGCGCCAGCAGCTTTGACAACTCCTACGAGCAGTACTTC. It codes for CASSFDNSYEQYF.

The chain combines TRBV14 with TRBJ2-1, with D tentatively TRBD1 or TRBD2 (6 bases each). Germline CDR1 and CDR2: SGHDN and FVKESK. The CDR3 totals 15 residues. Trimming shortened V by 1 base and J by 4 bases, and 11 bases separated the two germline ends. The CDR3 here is CASSQGLGGYNEQFF. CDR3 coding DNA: TGTGCCAGCAGCCAAGGACTAGGGGGATACAATGAGCAGTTCTTC.

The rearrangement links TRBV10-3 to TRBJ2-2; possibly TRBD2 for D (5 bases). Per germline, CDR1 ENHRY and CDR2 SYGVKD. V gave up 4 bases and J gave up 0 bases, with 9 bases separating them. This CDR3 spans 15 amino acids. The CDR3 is CAISVRGPNTGELFF. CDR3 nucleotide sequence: TGTGCCATCAGTGTCAGAGGGCCGAACACCGGGGAGCTGTTTTTT.

DNA for the CDR3: TGTGCCACCAGTGATGGGCTTTCGCCCACCTATGAGCAGTTCTTC. Translating gives CATSDGLSPTYEQFF. V usage is TRBV24-1 and J usage is TRBJ2-1; no clear D. The CDR3 extends over 15 amino acids. CDR1 and CDR2 (germline): KGHDR, SFDVKD. The V end was cut by 3 bases, the J end by 8 bases, with 16 bases between.

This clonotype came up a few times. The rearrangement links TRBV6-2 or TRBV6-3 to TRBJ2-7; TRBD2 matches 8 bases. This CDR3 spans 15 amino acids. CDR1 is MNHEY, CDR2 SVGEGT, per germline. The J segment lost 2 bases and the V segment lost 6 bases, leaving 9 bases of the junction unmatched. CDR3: CASSRSGSLPYEQYF. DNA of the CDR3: TGTGCCAGCAGCCGCAGCGGGAGTTTGCCCTACGAGCAGTACTTC.

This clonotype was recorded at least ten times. The CDR3 reads CASRADRGINEKLFF. The CDR3 DNA is TGTGCCAGCCGAGCGGACAGGGGAATTAATGAAAAACTGTTTTTT. The chain carries TRBV6-1 and TRBJ1-4; 9 positions match TRBD1. Germline assignment: CDR1 MNHNS and CDR2 SASEGT. The CDR3 has 15 amino acids. J was trimmed by 4 bases and V by 8 bases; bases with no gene match: 8.

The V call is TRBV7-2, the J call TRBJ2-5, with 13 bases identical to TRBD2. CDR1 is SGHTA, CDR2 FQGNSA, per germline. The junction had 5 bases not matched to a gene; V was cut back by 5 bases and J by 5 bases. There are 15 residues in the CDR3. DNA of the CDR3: TGTGCCAGCAGCCGGACTAGCGGGAGACTGGAGACCCAGTACTTC. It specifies CASSRTSGRLETQYF.

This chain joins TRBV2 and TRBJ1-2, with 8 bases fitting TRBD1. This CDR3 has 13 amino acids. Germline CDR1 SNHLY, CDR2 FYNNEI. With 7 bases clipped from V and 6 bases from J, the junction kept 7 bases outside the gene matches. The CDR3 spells CASTGQGGHGYTF. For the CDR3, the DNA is TGTGCCAGCACCGGACAGGGAGGGCATGGCTACACCTTC.

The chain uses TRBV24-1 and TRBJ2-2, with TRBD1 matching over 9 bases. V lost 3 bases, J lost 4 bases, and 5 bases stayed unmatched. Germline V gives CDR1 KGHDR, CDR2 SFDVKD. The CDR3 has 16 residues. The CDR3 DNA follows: TGTGCCACCAGTGATACCAGGACAGGGGTCACCGGGGAGCTGTTTTTT. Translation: CATSDTRTGVTGELFF.

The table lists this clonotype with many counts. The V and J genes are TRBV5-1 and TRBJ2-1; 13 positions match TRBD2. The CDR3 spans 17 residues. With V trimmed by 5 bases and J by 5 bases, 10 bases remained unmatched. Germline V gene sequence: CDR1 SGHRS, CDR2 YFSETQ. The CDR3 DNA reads TGCGCCAGCAGGCCACTTGGGACTAGCGGGGCCCACAATGAGCAGTTCTTC. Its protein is CASRPLGTSGAHNEQFF.

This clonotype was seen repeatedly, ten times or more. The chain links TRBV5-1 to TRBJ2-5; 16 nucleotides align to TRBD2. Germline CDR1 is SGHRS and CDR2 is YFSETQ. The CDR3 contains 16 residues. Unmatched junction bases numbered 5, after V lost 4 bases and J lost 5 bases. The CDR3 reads CASSQGLAGGPETQYF. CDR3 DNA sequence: TGCGCCAGCAGCCAGGGACTAGCGGGAGGGCCCGAGACCCAGTACTTC.

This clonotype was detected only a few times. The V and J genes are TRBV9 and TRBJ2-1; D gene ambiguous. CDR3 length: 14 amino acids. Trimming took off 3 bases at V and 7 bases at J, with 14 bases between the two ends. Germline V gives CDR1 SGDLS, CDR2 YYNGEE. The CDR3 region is CASSAGNVGNEQFF. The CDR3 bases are TGTGCCAGCAGCGCAGGAAATGTGGGGAATGAGCAGTTCTTC.

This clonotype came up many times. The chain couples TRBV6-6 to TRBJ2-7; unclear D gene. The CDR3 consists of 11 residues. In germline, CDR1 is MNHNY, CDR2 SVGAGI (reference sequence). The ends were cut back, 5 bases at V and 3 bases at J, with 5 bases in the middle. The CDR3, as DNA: TGTGCCAGCAGTACGAACTACGAGCAGTACTTC. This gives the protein CASSTNYEQYF.

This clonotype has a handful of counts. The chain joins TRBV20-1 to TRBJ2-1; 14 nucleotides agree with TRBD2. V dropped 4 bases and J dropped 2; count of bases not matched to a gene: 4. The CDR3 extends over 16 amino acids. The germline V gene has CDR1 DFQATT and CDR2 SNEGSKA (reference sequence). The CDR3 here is CSAKGLAGVTYNEQFF. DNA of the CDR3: TGCAGTGCTAAGGGACTAGCGGGAGTAACCTACAATGAGCAGTTCTTC.

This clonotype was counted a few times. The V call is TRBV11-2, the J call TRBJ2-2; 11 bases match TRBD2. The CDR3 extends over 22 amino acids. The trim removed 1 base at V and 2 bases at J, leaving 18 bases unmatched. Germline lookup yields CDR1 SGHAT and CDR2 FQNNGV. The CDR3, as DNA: TGTGCCAGCAGCTTAGTATCGCGTGTCACTAGCGGGGGACGCCGAAACACCGGGGAGCTGTTTTTT. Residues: CASSLVSRVTSGGRRNTGELFF.

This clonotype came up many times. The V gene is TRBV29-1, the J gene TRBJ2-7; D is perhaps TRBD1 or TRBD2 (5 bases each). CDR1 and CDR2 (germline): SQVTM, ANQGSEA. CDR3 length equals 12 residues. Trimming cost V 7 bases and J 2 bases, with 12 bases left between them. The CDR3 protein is CSARDGPYEQYF. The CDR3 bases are TGCAGCGCCAGGGACGGACCCTACGAGCAGTACTTC.

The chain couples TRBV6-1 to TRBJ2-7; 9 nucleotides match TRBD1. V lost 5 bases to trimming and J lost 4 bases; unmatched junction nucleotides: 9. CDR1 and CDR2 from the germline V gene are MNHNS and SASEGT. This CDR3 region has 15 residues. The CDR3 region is CASSQPGQGLYEQYF. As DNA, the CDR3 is TGTGCCAGCAGTCAACCGGGACAGGGTTTGTACGAGCAGTACTTC.